This T cell receptor (beta chain) was identified during a study of blood T cell repertoires in COVID-19. Turning to the study itself: In each case, the material was cDNA or gDNA derived from T cells, B-cell-depleted T cells, or PBMCs.

This clone was counted only a few times. Repertoires were generated with immunoSEQ multiplex PCR, while TCRdb's copy carries only in-frame clones and drops some. The sample shows around 58,000 clones, 80% to 95% of them seen only once. In germline, CDR1 is WNHNN, CDR2 SYGVQD (reference sequence). This CDR3 is built from 16 residues. V lost 0 bases and J 1 base, leaving 9 bases between the germline ends. This receptor was identified in a human donor with active COVID-19. The donor label of this sample is uncertain. Sequenced material: peripheral blood. This chain links TRBV10-1 with TRBJ2-2; no definite D call. CDR3 DNA sequence: TGCGCCAGCAGTGAGTCGACTCTCGGGAACACCGGGGAGCTGTTTTTT. Translating gives CASSESTLGNTGELFF.